This entry lists 27 T cell receptor beta chains sequenced from one sample in a study of T cell responses to AZD1222 COVID-19 vaccine. Profiled with immunoSEQ multiplex PCR; TCRdb holds only in-frame clones, not every one. The sample includes about 110,000 clones, about 87% seen only once; the top ten take over 1.5%. This sample comprised peripheral blood, obtained on day 0 of AZD1222 vaccination. The receptors derive from an adult in good health.

The chain has TRBV5-5 and TRBJ1-3; the D is unclear. Trimming stripped 5 bases from V and 0 bases from J, with 9 bases between. Germline CDR1 is SGHKS and CDR2 is YYEKEE (reference sequence). CDR3 length: 14 amino acids. The CDR3 sequence: CASSQGNSGNTIYF. As DNA, the CDR3 is TGTGCCAGCAGTCAAGGAAACTCTGGAAACACCATATATTTT. Variable domain in full (rest from reference TRBV5-5 and TRBJ1-3): DAGVTQSPTHLIKTRGQQVTLRCSPISGHKSVSWYQQVLGQGPQFIFQYYEKEERGRGNFPDRFSARQFPNYSSELNVNALLLGDSALYLCASSQGNSGNTIYFGEGSWLTVV.

The chain combines TRBV19 with TRBJ1-4, with D uncertain. Germline loops: CDR1 LNHDA, CDR2 SQIVND (reference sequence). The CDR3 runs to 14 residues. The V gene lost 5 bases and the J gene lost 3 bases, with 10 bases spanning the gap. For the CDR3, the DNA is TGTGCCAGTAGTTTCCGAGCAGCTAATGAAAAACTGTTTTTT. Protein product: CASSFRAANEKLFF.

This rearrangement joins TRBV6-1 to TRBJ2-1; the match to TRBD2 covers 8 bases. V shed 2 bases, J shed 2 bases, and the junction held 5 bases outside the gene matches. Germline-derived CDR1 and CDR2 are MNHNS and SASEGT. CDR3 length: 16 residues. This CDR3 reads CASSEPLAVTYNEQFF. The CDR3 region has the DNA TGTGCCAGCAGTGAACCACTAGCGGTAACCTACAATGAGCAGTTCTTC.

The CDR3 sequence is CASSLSGTLDTEAFF. The CDR3 DNA follows: TGCGCCAGCAGCCTCTCAGGGACTTTGGACACTGAAGCTTTCTTT. The chain links TRBV5-1 to TRBJ1-1; TRBD1 might be the D (5 bases). The CDR3 has 15 residues. The ends were cut back, 4 bases at V and 3 bases at J, with 16 bases in the middle. Germline CDR1 and CDR2: SGHRS and YFSETQ.

The V call is TRBV3-1 (or the pseudogene TRBV3-2), the J call TRBJ1-2; D gene ambiguous. V lost 1 base, J lost 1 base, and 1 base lay in between. Germline CDR1 and CDR2: LGHDT and YNNKEL (reference sequence). This CDR3 region has 12 residues. In DNA form, the CDR3 reads TGTGCCAGCAGCCAAGTTAACTATGGCTACACCTTC. Protein product: CASSQVNYGYTF.

The chain employs TRBV29-1 and TRBJ2-7; tentative D call: TRBD1 (6 bases). V was trimmed by 6 bases and J by 0 bases, leaving 27 bases between them. Germline CDR1 SQVTM, CDR2 ANQGSEA. The CDR3 has 18 residues. The CDR3 nucleotides read TGCAGCGTCGCAGGGGACCGACAGATCGGGGTCAGCTCCTACGAGCAGTACTTC. This codes for CSVAGDRQIGVSSYEQYF.

The chain carries TRBV27 and TRBJ2-7; D call uncertain. This CDR3 comprises 13 residues. Looked up from germline, CDR1 is MNHEY and CDR2 is SMNVEV (reference sequence). The V end was cut by 2 bases, the J end by 6 bases, with 11 bases between. DNA of the CDR3: TGTGCCAGCAGTTTAAGGCCCTCTGTCGAGCAGTACTTC. This translates into CASSLRPSVEQYF.

The chain carries TRBV7-2 and TRBJ1-2; D gene ambiguous. Germline loops: CDR1 SGHTA, CDR2 FQGNSA. This CDR3 has 15 amino acids. V lost 5 bases and J lost 0, with 13 bases in between. CDR3 protein: CASSPLGSPNYGYTF. For the CDR3, the DNA is TGTGCCAGCAGCCCTTTGGGGAGCCCTAACTATGGCTACACCTTC.

The chain is built from TRBV4-1 and TRBJ2-3; possibly TRBD2 for D (6 bases). The germline V and J ends were trimmed by 2 bases and 2 bases, with 20 bases remaining between them. The CDR3 spans 18 residues. Per the germline V gene, CDR1 is MGHRA and CDR2 is YSYEKL. The CDR3 DNA reads as TGCGCCAGCAGCCAATGGGGGGACGGCTCGGAATACACAGATACGCAGTATTTT. Translation gives CASSQWGDGSEYTDTQYF.

The chain couples TRBV7-8 to TRBJ1-1; weak D call: TRBD1 (6 bases). The ends were cut back, 2 bases at V and 0 bases at J, with 19 bases in the middle. This CDR3 is 18 amino acids long. Germline CDR1 and CDR2: SGHVS and FQNEAQ. The CDR3 sequence is CASSLIDQGRPMNTEAFF. The DNA for the CDR3 is TGTGCCAGCAGCTTAATCGACCAGGGGAGACCAATGAACACTGAAGCTTTCTTT.

The V gene is TRBV30, the J gene TRBJ1-2; D uncertain. Germline V gene sequence: CDR1 GTSNPN, CDR2 SVGIG (reference sequence). V was clipped by 2 bases and J by 0 bases, with 13 bases between them. This CDR3 contains 15 residues. The CDR3 coding sequence is TGTGCCTGGAGTTCACACGGAGGGACTAACTATGGCTACACCTTC. Residues: CAWSSHGGTNYGYTF.

DNA for the CDR3: TGCGCCAGCAGCTGGGACAACGACTATGGCTACACCTTC. Encoded protein: CASSWDNDYGYTF. V usage is TRBV5-1 and J usage is TRBJ1-2, with a tentative D call TRBD1 (6 bases). CDR3 length equals 13 residues. V lost 3 bases and J lost 3, with 9 bases in between. Germline CDR1 and CDR2: SGHRS and YFSETQ. The variable domain in full, completed from reference TRBV5-1 and TRBJ1-2, reads KAGVTQTPRYLIKTRGQQVTLSCSPISGHRSVSWYQQTPGQGLQFLFEYFSETQRNKGNFPGRFSGRQFSNSRSEMNVSTLELGDSALYLCASSWDNDYGYTFGSGTRLTVV.

CDR3 DNA sequence: TGCGCCAGCAGCATCGCGAGCGGTCCCCTGGGGAATGAGCAGTTCTTC. Its translation is CASSIASGPLGNEQFF. The chain uses TRBV5-1 and TRBJ2-1; D is perhaps TRBD2 (5 bases). V shed 4 bases and J shed 7 bases, with 21 bases lying between them. There are 16 residues in the CDR3. Germline lookup yields CDR1 SGHRS and CDR2 YFSETQ.

V gene TRBV12-3 or TRBV12-4 combines with J gene TRBJ1-5; D is perhaps TRBD1 (5 bases). The V end lost 6 bases, the J end lost 6 bases, and 12 bases lay between the germline ends. There are 13 residues in the CDR3. This CDR3 reads CASSPGLGQPQHF. As DNA, the CDR3 is TGTGCCAGCAGCCCAGGGCTCGGTCAGCCCCAGCATTTT.

V gene TRBV25-1 combines with J gene TRBJ2-7, with TRBD2 matching over 9 bases. Germline V lookup: CDR1 MGHDK, CDR2 SYGVNS. This CDR3 spans 14 amino acids. Germline trimming cut 4 bases from V and 4 bases from J; bases unmatched to any gene: 5. DNA of the CDR3: TGTGCCAGCAGTGTGGATAGCGGGAGATACGAGCAGTACTTC. This codes for CASSVDSGRYEQYF.

This clone has a handful of counts. This CDR3 reads CASSPTTGSGNTEAFF. DNA for the CDR3: TGCGCCAGCAGCCCGACAACAGGGTCCGGGAACACTGAAGCTTTCTTT. The genes are TRBV5-1 and TRBJ1-1, with D perhaps matching TRBD1 (6 bases). Germline values: CDR1 SGHRS, CDR2 YFSETQ. The germline V and J ends were trimmed by 4 bases and 1 base, with 17 bases remaining between them. The CDR3 covers 16 residues.

J is TRBJ1-1 and V is TRBV19, with 7 bases fitting TRBD1. Germline V gene sequence: CDR1 LNHDA, CDR2 SQIVND (reference sequence). The CDR3 length is 16 residues. Losses at the gene ends were 4 bases for V and 0 bases for J; bases not matched to a gene: 8. This CDR3 is CASSKLPGTVNTEAFF. The CDR3 nucleotides read TGTGCCAGTAGTAAGCTCCCCGGGACAGTGAACACTGAAGCTTTCTTT.

This chain links TRBV4-1 with TRBJ1-1; no reliable D call. This CDR3 region has 13 residues. Germline CDR1 is MGHRA and CDR2 is YSYEKL. V was trimmed by 4 bases and J by 4 bases, leaving 10 bases between them. The CDR3 region is CASSPHTATEAFF. In DNA, the CDR3 is TGCGCCAGCAGCCCTCACACAGCCACTGAAGCTTTCTTT.

The gene calls are TRBV19 and TRBJ2-3; 8 positions agree with TRBD1. With 1 base clipped from V and 3 bases from J, the junction kept 9 bases outside the gene matches. Germline loops: CDR1 LNHDA, CDR2 SQIVND (reference sequence). The CDR3 consists of 17 residues. The CDR3 is CASSIVWAGGSTDTQYF. The CDR3 coding sequence is TGTGCCAGTAGTATAGTCTGGGCAGGGGGCTCAACAGATACGCAGTATTTT.

The J gene is TRBJ1-1, the V gene TRBV30; D may be TRBD1 (6 bases). Per the germline V gene, CDR1 is GTSNPN and CDR2 is SVGIG (reference sequence). V lost 5 bases and J 12 bases, leaving 22 bases between the germline ends. The CDR3 contains 13 residues. CDR3 sequence reads: CAWGDGQYGMSFF. CDR3 coding DNA: TGTGCCTGGGGGGATGGACAGTACGGTATGTCTTTCTTT.

The sample holds one count of this clone. The DNA for the CDR3 is TGTGCCAGCAGTTACGGGGGAGTCTACGAGCAGTACTTC. Its translation: CASSYGGVYEQYF. J is TRBJ2-7 and V is TRBV6-5, with D perhaps assigned TRBD1 or TRBD2 (5 bases each). This CDR3 contains 13 residues. In germline, CDR1 is MNHEY, CDR2 SVGAGI. V dropped 2 bases and J dropped 3 bases, with 8 bases sitting between them.

This chain uses TRBV30 with TRBJ1-1; TRBD1 might be the D (6 bases). The V end lost 0 bases, the J end lost 5 bases, and 10 bases lay between the germline ends. The CDR3 length is 13 residues. CDR1 is GTSNPN and CDR2 is SVGIG in the germline V gene (reference sequence). CDR3 sequence (DNA): TGTGCCTGGAGTGTAAGCAGGGGAACTGAAGCTTTCTTT. It translates to CAWSVSRGTEAFF.

This clone appeared a single time. The genes are TRBV4-1 and TRBJ2-3; 11 bases agree with TRBD2. The CDR3 extends over 15 amino acids. Germline V gene data show CDR1 as MGHRA and CDR2 as YSYEKL. V shed 4 bases and J 2 bases; nucleotides not matched to a gene: 2. The DNA for the CDR3 is TGCGCCAGCAGCCCGACTAGCGGGAACACAGATACGCAGTATTTT. This translates into CASSPTSGNTDTQYF.

This clone was seen more than once but under ten times. CDR3 sequence reads: CASSLAMGGTELNGYTF. The CDR3 bases are TGCGCCAGCAGCTTGGCCATGGGCGGGACAGAACTTAATGGCTACACCTTC. The J gene is TRBJ1-2, the V gene TRBV5-1, with 7 bases fitting TRBD1. This CDR3 has 17 amino acids. CDR1 and CDR2 from the germline V gene are SGHRS and YFSETQ. After removal of 0 bases from V and 6 bases from J, the junction contained 14 bases not matched to a gene.

This clone was observed a single time. This chain uses TRBV6-5 with TRBJ1-1, with no clear D. V lost 2 bases, J lost 1 base, and 5 bases lay in between. Per germline, CDR1 MNHEY and CDR2 SVGAGI. This CDR3 contains 13 residues. The CDR3 protein is CASSYGRNTEAFF. In DNA, the CDR3 is TGTGCCAGCAGTTACGGCAGGAACACTGAAGCTTTCTTT.

The rearrangement joins TRBV10-1 to TRBJ1-5; no clear D. This CDR3 has 14 amino acids. Germline V lookup: CDR1 WNHNN, CDR2 SYGVQD (reference sequence). With 2 bases removed from V and 7 bases from J, the gap between germline ends came to 12 bases. The CDR3: CASSESGFGQPQHF. For the CDR3, the DNA is TGCGCCAGCAGTGAGAGCGGATTCGGCCAGCCCCAGCATTTT.

V gene TRBV5-8 combines with J gene TRBJ2-1; no clear D gene. The CDR3 is 12 residues long. The germline V gene encodes CDR1 SGHTS and CDR2 YDEGEE. The V end lost 4 bases, the J end lost 10 bases, and 12 bases lay between the germline ends. The CDR3 region has the DNA TGTGCCAGCAGCCTTAGGGCATTGGAGCAGTTCTTC. Residues: CASSLRALEQFF.